These 21 T cell receptor beta chains originate from one sample sequenced in a study of cytomegalovirus exposure and HLA in healthy donors. The study ran its PCR with 60 Vbeta and 13 Jbeta primers. TCRdb's copy holds only in-frame clones and misses some; the assay was immunoSEQ multiplex PCR. The repertoire includes around 190,000 clones, around 80% of them detected once, and 4% to 4.5% sits in the top ten. The sequenced sample was PBMCs. These receptors came from a woman in her twenties or thirties in good health and CMV-seropositive.

The V and J genes are TRBV11-3 and TRBJ2-1; TRBD2 matches at 7 bases. Per germline, CDR1 SGHNT and CDR2 YENEEA. The CDR3 spans 15 residues. With V trimmed by 2 bases and J by 9 bases, 10 bases remained unmatched. CDR3 protein: CASSLLREMNTEQFF. Here the CDR3 DNA reads TGTGCCAGCAGCTTACTGCGGGAGATGAACACTGAGCAGTTCTTC.

The rearrangement uses TRBV5-1 and TRBJ1-2, with 7 bases matching TRBD1. CDR3 size: 15 residues. The germline CDR1 and CDR2 sequences are SGHRS and YFSETQ. With 3 bases clipped from V and 4 bases from J, the junction kept 9 bases outside the gene matches. The CDR3 nucleotides are TGCGCCAGCAGCTCTCACAGGGGAAAACCCTATGGCTACACCTTC. It is translated as CASSSHRGKPYGYTF. Full variable domain (outside the CDR3, taken from reference TRBV5-1 and TRBJ1-2): KAGVTQTPRYLIKTRGQQVTLSCSPISGHRSVSWYQQTPGQGLQFLFEYFSETQRNKGNFPGRFSGRQFSNSRSEMNVSTLELGDSALYLCASSSHRGKPYGYTFGSGTRLTVV.

This chain uses TRBV4-3 with TRBJ2-7; tentatively, D is TRBD1 (5 bases). Deletions cut 4 bases from V and 3 bases from J, with 13 bases between. The germline gives CDR1 LGHNA, CDR2 YSLEER. CDR3 length: 14 amino acids. The CDR3 sequence is CASSPARADYEQYF. The DNA of the CDR3 is TGCGCCAGCAGCCCTGCCAGGGCAGACTACGAGCAGTACTTC.

This clone turned up a few times. The chain employs TRBV11-3 and TRBJ1-1, with no clear D. This CDR3 is 14 amino acids long. CDR1 SGHNT and CDR2 YENEEA come from the germline V gene. V lost 5 bases to trimming and J lost 0 bases, with 10 bases between them. This CDR3 reads CASSLGTMNTEAFF. The DNA of the CDR3 is TGTGCCAGCAGCCTTGGCACAATGAACACTGAAGCTTTCTTT. Supplemented by reference TRBV11-3 and TRBJ1-1, the full variable domain reads EAGVVQSPRYKIIEKKQPVAFWCNPISGHNTLYWYLQNLGQGPELLIRYENEEAVDDSQLPKDRFSAERLKGVDSTLKIQPAELGDSAVYLCASSLGTMNTEAFFGQGTRLTVV.

The chain has TRBV5-1 and TRBJ1-2; 7 bases are shared with TRBD1. CDR3 length: 15 residues. V trimming: 0 bases; J trimming: 9 bases; junction bases outside the gene matches: 11. Germline V CDR1 and CDR2: SGHRS, YFSETQ. The CDR3 loop reads CASSLEGGQGQSYTF. The CDR3 DNA is TGCGCCAGCAGCTTGGAAGGGGGCCAGGGCCAGAGCTACACCTTC.

This chain uses TRBV4-1 with TRBJ2-1, with 9 bases fitting TRBD1. The germline CDR1 and CDR2 sequences are MGHRA and YSYEKL. V gave up 4 bases and J gave up 15 bases; unmatched junction bases: 13. This CDR3 is built from 14 residues. The CDR3 DNA reads TGCGCCAGCAGCCTGCAGCCATCTGGACAGGGGTTGTTCTTC. This sequence encodes CASSLQPSGQGLFF.

This sequence joins TRBV2 and TRBJ1-2, with a possible D match to TRBD1 (5 bases). Germline CDR1 is SNHLY and CDR2 is FYNNEI. V lost 7 bases and J 7 bases, leaving 16 bases between the germline ends. The CDR3 contains 13 residues. The CDR3: CASTGTWGSGYTF. The CDR3, as DNA: TGTGCCAGCACCGGGACTTGGGGGTCTGGCTACACCTTC.

This clone was picked up one time. CDR3 protein: CASTRTGIGTDTQYF. The CDR3 DNA reads TGTGCCAGCACCCGGACAGGGATAGGAACAGATACGCAGTATTTT. V usage is TRBV7-2 and J usage is TRBJ2-3; the match to TRBD1 covers 8 bases. Per the germline V gene, CDR1 is SGHTA and CDR2 is FQGNSA. V lost 7 bases and J lost 3; bases outside the gene matches: 9. The CDR3 runs to 15 residues.

The chain couples TRBV4-1 to TRBJ2-3; D possibly corresponds to TRBD2 (6 bases). Trimming took 6 bases from V and 6 from J, leaving 10 bases between them. Germline V gene sequence: CDR1 MGHRA, CDR2 YSYEKL. The CDR3 runs to 12 residues. The CDR3 here is CASSLGGDTQYF. For the CDR3, the DNA is TGCGCCAGCAGTCTTGGGGGGGATACGCAGTATTTT.

This clone was observed a few times. V is TRBV7-2 and J is TRBJ1-2, with 8 bases that match TRBD1. This CDR3 spans 12 amino acids. Germline V CDR1 and CDR2: SGHTA, FQGNSA. Trimming cost V 5 bases and J 8 bases; bases outside gene matches: 4. DNA for the CDR3: TGTGCCAGCAGCCTGGGACAGGTGGGCTACACCTTC. Amino acid sequence: CASSLGQVGYTF.

This chain uses TRBV29-1 with TRBJ2-7; 11 bases match TRBD2. In germline, CDR1 is SQVTM, CDR2 ANQGSEA. The CDR3 consists of 15 residues. With V trimmed by 6 bases and J by 2 bases, 9 bases remained unmatched. The CDR3: CSVNFLAGGPYEQYF. DNA for the CDR3: TGCAGCGTGAACTTTCTAGCGGGGGGACCCTACGAGCAGTACTTC.

CDR3 residues: CASSATSVTGGSVGTEAFF. CDR3 nucleotides: TGTGCCAGCAGCGCCACGAGTGTTACAGGGGGGAGCGTAGGGACTGAAGCTTTCTTT. The chain recombines TRBV7-6 with TRBJ1-1; 8 nucleotides line up with TRBD1. CDR1 and CDR2 from the germline V gene are SGHVS and FNYEAQ. Trimming took 5 bases from V and 5 from J; bases not matched to a gene: 22. The CDR3 runs to 19 residues.

This clone was found a few times. V gene TRBV5-5 combines with J gene TRBJ2-2; D not resolved. Germline V lookup: CDR1 SGHKS, CDR2 YYEKEE (reference sequence). The CDR3 has 14 residues. V shed 2 bases and J shed 5 bases, with 10 bases lying between them. The CDR3 loop is CASSFRFGTGELFF. The CDR3, as DNA: TGTGCCAGCAGCTTCCGATTCGGGACCGGGGAGCTGTTTTTT.

The chain links TRBV12-5 to TRBJ1-2; tentative D call: TRBD1 (6 bases). Trimming stripped 5 bases from V and 2 bases from J, with 15 bases between. The CDR3 runs to 15 residues. Germline loops: CDR1 LGHNT, CDR2 FRNRAP. DNA of the CDR3: TGTGCTAGTGGTACGGGACACGGCCCGAACTATGGCTACACCTTC. Translated: CASGTGHGPNYGYTF.

The rearrangement joins TRBV18 to TRBJ2-4; TRBD1 agrees at 10 bases. This CDR3 is built from 15 residues. V trimming: 3 bases; J trimming: 9 bases; junction bases outside the gene matches: 8. The germline V gene encodes CDR1 KGHSH and CDR2 LQKENI. In nucleotides, the CDR3 is TGTGCCAGCTCACCTCTTCCCGGGACAGGGGTCATTCAGTACTTC. It is translated as CASSPLPGTGVIQYF.

The rearrangement joins TRBV5-4 to TRBJ2-2; 7 bases fit TRBD2. The germline V gene has CDR1 SGHNT and CDR2 YYREEE (reference sequence). The junction had 4 bases not matched to a gene; V was cut back by 0 bases and J by 5 bases. The CDR3 spans 15 residues. The CDR3 DNA reads TGTGCCAGCAGCTTGGAAGCGGGGCAGACCGGGGAGCTGTTTTTT. Protein sequence: CASSLEAGQTGELFF.

V and J are TRBV13 and TRBJ2-5; TRBD1 matches 10 bases. J lost 1 base, V lost 5 bases, and 7 bases had no gene match. The CDR3 extends over 16 amino acids. The germline gives CDR1 PRHDT, CDR2 FYEKMQ (reference sequence). The CDR3 DNA is TGTGCCAGCAGCGCCCGGACAGGGGGGTTCCAAGAGACCCAGTACTTC. Its protein product is CASSARTGGFQETQYF.

Concerning this clone: Other DNA variants within this sample encode the same CDR3. This chain links TRBV4-3 with TRBJ2-7, with D possibly TRBD2 on 6 matching bases. The CDR3 has 15 amino acids. Trimming cost V 0 bases and J 3 bases, with 12 bases left between them. In germline, CDR1 is LGHNA, CDR2 YSLEER. CDR3 nucleotide sequence: TGCGCCAGCAGCCAAGATGGCGGGCGGGACTACGAGCAGTACTTC. This codes for CASSQDGGRDYEQYF.

The V call is TRBV11-2, the J call TRBJ1-5; 10 nucleotides match TRBD1. CDR1 SGHAT and CDR2 FQNNGV come from the germline V gene. Unmatched junction bases numbered 6, after V lost 5 bases and J lost 5 bases. The CDR3 is 15 amino acids. CDR3 coding DNA: TGTGCCAGCAGCCCAGGGGGACAGGGGCATCAGCCCCAGCATTTT. Protein: CASSPGGQGHQPQHF. Filled out from reference TRBV11-2 and TRBJ1-5, the complete variable domain reads EAGVAQSPRYKIIEKRQSVAFWCNPISGHATLYWYQQILGQGPKLLIQFQNNGVVDDSQLPKDRFSAERLKGVDSTLKIQPAKLEDSAVYLCASSPGGQGHQPQHFGDGTRLSIL.

The chain has TRBV5-4 and TRBJ2-3, with 9 bases lining up with TRBD2. Trimming took 0 bases from V and 2 from J; bases not matched to a gene: 4. CDR3 size: 16 residues. CDR1 is SGHNT and CDR2 is YYREEE in the germline V gene (reference sequence). The DNA of the CDR3 is TGTGCCAGCAGCTTGGGAGCGGGGGGAGACACAGATACGCAGTATTTT. Protein: CASSLGAGGDTDTQYF.

This sequence joins TRBV6-5 and TRBJ1-2, with D possibly being TRBD1 (5 bases). CDR1 is MNHEY, CDR2 SVGAGI, per germline. The CDR3 has 13 amino acids. V was shortened by 9 bases and J by 5 bases, with 16 bases between the two germline ends. The CDR3 loop reads CASGGRAMYGYTF. CDR3 in DNA: TGTGCCAGTGGGGGGAGAGCTATGTATGGCTACACCTTC.